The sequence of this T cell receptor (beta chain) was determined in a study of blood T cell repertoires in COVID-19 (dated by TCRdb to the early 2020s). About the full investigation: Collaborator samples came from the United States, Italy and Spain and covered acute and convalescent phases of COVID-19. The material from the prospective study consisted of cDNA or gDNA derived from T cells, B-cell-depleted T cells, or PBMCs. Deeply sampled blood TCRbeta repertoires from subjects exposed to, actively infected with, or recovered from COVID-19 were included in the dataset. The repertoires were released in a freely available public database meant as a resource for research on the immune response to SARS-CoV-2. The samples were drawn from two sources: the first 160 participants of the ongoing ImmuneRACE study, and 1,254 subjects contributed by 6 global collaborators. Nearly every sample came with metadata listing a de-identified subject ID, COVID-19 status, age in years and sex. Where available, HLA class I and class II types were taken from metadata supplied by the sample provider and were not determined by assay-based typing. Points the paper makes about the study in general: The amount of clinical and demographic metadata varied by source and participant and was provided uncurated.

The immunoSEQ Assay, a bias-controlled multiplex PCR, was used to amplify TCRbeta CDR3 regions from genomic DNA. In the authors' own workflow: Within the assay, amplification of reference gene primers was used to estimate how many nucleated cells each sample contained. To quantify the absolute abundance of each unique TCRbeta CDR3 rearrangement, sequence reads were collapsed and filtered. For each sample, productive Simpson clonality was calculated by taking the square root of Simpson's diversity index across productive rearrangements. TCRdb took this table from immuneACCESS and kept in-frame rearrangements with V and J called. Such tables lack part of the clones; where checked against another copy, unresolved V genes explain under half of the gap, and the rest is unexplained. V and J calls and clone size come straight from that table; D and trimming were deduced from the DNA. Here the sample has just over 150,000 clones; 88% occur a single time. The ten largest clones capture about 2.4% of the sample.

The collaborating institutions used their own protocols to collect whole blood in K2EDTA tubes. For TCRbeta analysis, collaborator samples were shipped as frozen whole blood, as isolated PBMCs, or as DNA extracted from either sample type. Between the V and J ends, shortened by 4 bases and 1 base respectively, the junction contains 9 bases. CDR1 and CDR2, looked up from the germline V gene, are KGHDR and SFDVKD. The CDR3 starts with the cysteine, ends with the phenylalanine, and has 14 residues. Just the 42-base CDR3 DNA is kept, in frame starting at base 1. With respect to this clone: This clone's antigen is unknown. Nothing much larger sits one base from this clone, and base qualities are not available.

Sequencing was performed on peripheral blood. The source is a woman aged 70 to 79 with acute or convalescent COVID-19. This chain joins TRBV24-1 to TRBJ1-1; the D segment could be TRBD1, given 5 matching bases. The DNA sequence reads TGTGCCACCAGTGACCCTGGACAGAACACTGAAGCTTTCTTT. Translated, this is CATSDPGQNTEAFF.